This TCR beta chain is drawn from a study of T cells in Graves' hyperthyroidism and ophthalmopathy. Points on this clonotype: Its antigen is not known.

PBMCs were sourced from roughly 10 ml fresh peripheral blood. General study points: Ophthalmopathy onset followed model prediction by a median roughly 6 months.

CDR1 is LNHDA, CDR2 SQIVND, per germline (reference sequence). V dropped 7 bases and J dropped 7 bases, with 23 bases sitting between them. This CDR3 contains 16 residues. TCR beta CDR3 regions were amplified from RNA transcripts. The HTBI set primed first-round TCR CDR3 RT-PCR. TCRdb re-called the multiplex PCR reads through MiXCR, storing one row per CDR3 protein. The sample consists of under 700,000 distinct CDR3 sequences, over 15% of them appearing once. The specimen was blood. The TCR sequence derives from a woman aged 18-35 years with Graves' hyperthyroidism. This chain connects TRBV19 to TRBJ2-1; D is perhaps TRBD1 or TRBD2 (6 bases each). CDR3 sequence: CASTTPAGGSGNEQFF. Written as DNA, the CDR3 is TGTGCCAGTACCACTCCCGCCGGGGGCTCTGGAAATGAGCAGTTCTTC. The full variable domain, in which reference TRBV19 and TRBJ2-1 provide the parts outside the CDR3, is DGGITQSPKYLFRKEGQNVTLSCEQNLNHDAMYWYRQDPGQGLRLIYYSQIVNDFQKGDIAEGYSVSREKKESFPLTVTSAQKNPTAFYLCASTTPAGGSGNEQFFGPGTRLTVL.